A single sample is the source of the 13 T cell receptor beta chains below, sequenced in a study of T cell responses to AZD1222 COVID-19 vaccine. Assay: immunoSEQ multiplex PCR; the TCRdb copy retains only in-frame clones and omits some. The sample includes some 140,000 clones, about 94% of them seen just once. The input for sequencing was peripheral blood, taken on day 0 of AZD1222 vaccination. The receptors come from an adult in good health.

The chain carries TRBV2 and TRBJ1-3, with D tentatively TRBD1 (6 bases). CDR1 is SNHLY, CDR2 FYNNEI, per germline. The CDR3 is 17 residues long. Between the trimmed V and J ends, which lost 4 bases and 3 bases, there was a span of 19 bases. The DNA for the CDR3 is TGTGCCAGCAGTGTCCGGTTTCGGGGGGGGCTTGGAAACACCATATATTTT. Its protein is CASSVRFRGGLGNTIYF.

This chain connects TRBV9 to TRBJ2-3, with D unresolved. This CDR3 contains 13 residues. V lost 0 bases and J lost 6, with 8 bases in between. Germline V CDR1 and CDR2: SGDLS, YYNGEE. The CDR3 is CASSVVLGDTQYF. For the CDR3, the DNA is TGTGCCAGCAGCGTAGTCTTGGGGGATACGCAGTATTTT.

This rearrangement joins TRBV25-1 to TRBJ1-2; TRBD1 matches 7 bases. Germline V gene lookup returns CDR1 MGHDK and CDR2 SYGVNS. V was clipped by 2 bases and J by 9 bases; unmatched bases: 21. The CDR3 is made up of 18 amino acids. This chain's CDR3 is CASSEGFLGQPFAPRYTF. The CDR3 DNA follows: TGTGCCAGCAGTGAAGGTTTCTTGGGACAGCCCTTTGCTCCGCGCTACACCTTC.

V is TRBV6-5 and J is TRBJ2-5, with D possibly matching TRBD2 (5 bases). The germline V and J ends were trimmed by 0 bases and 4 bases, with 15 bases remaining between them. This CDR3 has 16 residues. Germline-derived CDR1 and CDR2 are MNHEY and SVGAGI. The CDR3: CASSYSTAAAGETQYF. The CDR3 nucleotides read TGTGCCAGCAGTTACTCGACGGCAGCTGCGGGAGAGACCCAGTACTTC.

The rearrangement uses TRBV18 and TRBJ1-2; D is ambiguous. There are 15 residues in the CDR3. Germline loops: CDR1 KGHSH, CDR2 LQKENI. V was clipped by 0 bases and J by 6 bases, with 14 bases between them. The DNA for the CDR3 is TGTGCCAGCTCACCACCGGATCGGCAGGTTCATGGCTACACCTTC. Its protein product is CASSPPDRQVHGYTF.

The chain employs TRBV10-1 and TRBJ2-1, with D unresolved. The CDR3 sequence is 15 residues long. Trimming cost V 0 bases and J 4 bases, with 10 bases left between them. Germline CDR1 and CDR2: WNHNN and SYGVQD (reference sequence). The CDR3 region is CASSESDATYNEQFF. Written as DNA, the CDR3 is TGCGCCAGCAGTGAGTCTGACGCCACATACAATGAGCAGTTCTTC.

This clone is a singleton in its sample. CDR3 sequence: CASSYSIHRVGEAFF. DNA of the CDR3: TGTGCCAGCAGTTACTCGATTCACCGGGTTGGTGAAGCTTTCTTT. The chain combines TRBV6-5 with TRBJ1-1; D not resolved. The V and J ends lost 0 bases and 7 bases respectively, with 15 bases between them. This CDR3 is built from 15 residues. From germline, CDR1 is MNHEY and CDR2 SVGAGI.

The chain has TRBV10-1 and TRBJ1-1; TRBD1 agrees at 8 bases. Germline CDR1 and CDR2: WNHNN and SYGVQD (reference sequence). The V and J ends lost 4 bases and 1 base, in that order; junction bases with no gene match: 2. The CDR3 has 14 residues. CDR3 DNA: TGCGCCAGCAGTGCGGACAGGGAGAACACTGAAGCTTTCTTT. Amino acids: CASSADRENTEAFF.

Here the CDR3 DNA reads TGTGCCAGCAGCTTGACTGGCGTTGGTACAGATACGCAGTATTTT. Protein: CASSLTGVGTDTQYF. The genes are TRBV7-2 and TRBJ2-3; D remains ambiguous. V was trimmed by 3 bases and J by 3 bases, leaving 13 bases between them. Germline-derived CDR1 and CDR2 are SGHTA and FQGNSA. This CDR3 is built from 15 residues.

This chain links TRBV6-2 or TRBV6-3 with TRBJ1-4; weak D call: TRBD1 (5 bases). The CDR3 consists of 14 residues. Trimming cost V 2 bases and J 7 bases, with 11 bases left between them. Germline lookup yields CDR1 MNHEY and CDR2 SVGEGT. CDR3 protein: CASSYRGRGEKLFF. The CDR3 region has the DNA TGTGCCAGCAGTTACAGGGGAAGAGGTGAAAAACTGTTTTTT.

The chain is built from TRBV5-5 and TRBJ1-1; D call uncertain. The CDR3 loop spans 14 amino acids. Trimming removed 1 base from V and 2 bases from J, with 9 bases in between. Germline CDR1 reads SGHKS; CDR2 reads YYEKEE (reference sequence). Here the CDR3 reads CASSLYEFNTEAFF. The CDR3 DNA reads TGTGCCAGCAGCTTGTATGAGTTTAACACTGAAGCTTTCTTT. Drawing the rest from reference TRBV5-5 and TRBJ1-1, the complete variable domain is DAGVTQSPTHLIKTRGQQVTLRCSPISGHKSVSWYQQVLGQGPQFIFQYYEKEERGRGNFPDRFSARQFPNYSSELNVNALLLGDSALYLCASSLYEFNTEAFFGQGTRLTVV.

The chain couples TRBV11-2 to TRBJ1-1; 7 bases agree with TRBD1. The CDR3 is made up of 14 amino acids. V gave up 5 bases and J gave up 8 bases; unmatched junction bases: 11. Germline V gene data show CDR1 as SGHAT and CDR2 as FQNNGV. The CDR3 nucleotides read TGTGCCAGCAGCCCGGGACAGTTAGAGAGAGAAGCTTTCTTT. Protein sequence: CASSPGQLEREAFF.

The V gene is TRBV27, the J gene TRBJ2-1; TRBD2 matches 7 bases. Germline CDR1 MNHEY, CDR2 SMNVEV (reference sequence). Unmatched junction bases numbered 7, after V lost 3 bases and J lost 5 bases. The CDR3 extends over 15 amino acids. The CDR3 region is CASSFRWGGNNEQFF. For the CDR3, the DNA is TGTGCCAGCAGTTTTCGGTGGGGGGGAAACAATGAGCAGTTCTTC.